This T cell receptor beta chain was captured in a study of T cell responses to AZD1222 COVID-19 vaccine. CDR1 and CDR2 (germline): MGHRA, YSYEKL. CDR3 size: 15 residues. V gave up 4 bases and J gave up 2 bases, with 12 bases separating them. Sequencing used immunoSEQ multiplex PCR; TCRdb keeps in-frame clones, though not all of them. The table records approximately 190,000 clones, over 80% of them present only once. The rearrangement joins TRBV4-1 to TRBJ1-5; D not resolved. The sequencing here drew on peripheral blood, taken on day 0 of AZD1222 vaccination. This sequence was found in an adult in good health. The CDR3 spells CASSPTERGNQPQHF. CDR3 coding DNA: TGCGCCAGCAGCCCAACCGAGCGTGGCAATCAGCCCCAGCATTTT.